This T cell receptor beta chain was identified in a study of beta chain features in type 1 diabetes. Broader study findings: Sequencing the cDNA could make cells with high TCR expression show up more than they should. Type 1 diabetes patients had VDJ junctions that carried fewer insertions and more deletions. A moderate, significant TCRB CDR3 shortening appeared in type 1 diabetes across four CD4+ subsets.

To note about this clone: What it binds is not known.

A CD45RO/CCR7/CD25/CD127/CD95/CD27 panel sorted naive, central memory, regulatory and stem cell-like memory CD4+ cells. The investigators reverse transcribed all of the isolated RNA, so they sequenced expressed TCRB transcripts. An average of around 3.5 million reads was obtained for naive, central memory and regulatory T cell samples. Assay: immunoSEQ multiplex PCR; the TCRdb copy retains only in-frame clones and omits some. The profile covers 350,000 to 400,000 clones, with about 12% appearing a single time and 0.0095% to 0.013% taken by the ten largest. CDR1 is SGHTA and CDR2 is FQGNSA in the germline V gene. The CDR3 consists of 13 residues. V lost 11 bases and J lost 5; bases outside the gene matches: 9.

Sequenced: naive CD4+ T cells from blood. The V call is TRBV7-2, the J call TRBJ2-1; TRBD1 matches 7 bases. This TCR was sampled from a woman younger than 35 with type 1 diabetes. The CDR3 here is CAGGTAVNNEQFF. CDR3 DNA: TGTGCCGGTGGGACAGCTGTTAACAATGAGCAGTTCTTC.